This record looks at one TCR beta chain sequence and its context. The data stem from a study of shared clonotypes between healthy human individuals. Clones were read by immunoSEQ multiplex PCR, and TCRdb kept only the in-frame ones, dropping some. This table holds millions of clones, roughly 95% found once. Germline V lookup: CDR1 SQVTM, CDR2 ANQGSEA. The V segment lost 6 bases and the J segment 4 bases; nucleotides outside the gene matches: 12. The CDR3 totals 15 residues. Sequencing was carried out using naive CD4+ T cells sorted from blood. The sample's subset: CD45RA+ positively selected. This chain connects TRBV29-1 to TRBJ2-7, with 10 bases identical to TRBD1. This TCR derives from a man younger than 30 in good health. In nucleotides, the CDR3 is TGCAGCGTGCTTCGGGGGACAGGGGAAAAATACGAGCAGTACTTC. Residues: CSVLRGTGEKYEQYF.